Described below is a single TCR beta chain sequence and its context. The data were taken from a study of blood T cell repertoires in COVID-19. CDR1 and CDR2 from the germline V gene are SGHVS and FQNEAQ. The junction had 10 bases not matched to a gene; V was cut back by 5 bases and J by 4 bases. The CDR3 runs to 15 residues. Profiling relied on immunoSEQ multiplex PCR, and the TCRdb table lists in-frame clones only, not all of them. The sample comprises tens of thousands of clones, roughly 80% of which are singletons, and 13% to 15% rests with the top ten. The genes are TRBV7-8 and TRBJ1-2, with 7 bases matching TRBD1. What was sequenced was peripheral blood. The receptor was derived from a human donor with acute or convalescent COVID-19. The donor label of this sample is uncertain. The CDR3 sequence is CASSVRTGVGYGYTF. The CDR3 nucleotides are TGTGCCAGCAGCGTAAGAACAGGGGTTGGCTATGGCTACACCTTC.